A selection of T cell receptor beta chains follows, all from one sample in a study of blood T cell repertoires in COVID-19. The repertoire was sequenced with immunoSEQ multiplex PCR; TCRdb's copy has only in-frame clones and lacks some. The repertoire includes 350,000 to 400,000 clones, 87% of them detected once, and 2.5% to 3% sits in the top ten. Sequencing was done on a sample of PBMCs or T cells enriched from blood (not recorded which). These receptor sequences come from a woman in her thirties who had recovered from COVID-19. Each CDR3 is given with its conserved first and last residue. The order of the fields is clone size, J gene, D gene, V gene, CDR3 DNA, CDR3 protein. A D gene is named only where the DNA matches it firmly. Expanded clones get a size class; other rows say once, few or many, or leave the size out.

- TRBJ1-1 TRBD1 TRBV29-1 TGCAGCGTCCCCGGGACAGGGGAACCTGAAGCTTTCTTT CSVPGTGEPEAFF
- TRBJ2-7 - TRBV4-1 TGCGCCAGCAGCCAAGATGGCCAGGGGTACTACGAGCAGTACTTC CASSQDGQGYYEQYF
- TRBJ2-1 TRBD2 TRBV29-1 TGCAGCGTTGGACCTAGCGGGAGCAATGAGCAGTTCTTC CSVGPSGSNEQFF
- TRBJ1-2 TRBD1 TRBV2 TGTGCCAGCAGTCCCAGGACAGGGGCTGGCGGACCCAAAAACTATGGCTACACCTTC CASSPRTGAGGPKNYGYTF
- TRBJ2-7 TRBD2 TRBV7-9 TGTGCCAGCAGCTCCATTGCGGGGGGATCCTACGAGCAGTACTTC CASSSIAGGSYEQYF
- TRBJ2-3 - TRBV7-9 TGTGCCAGCAGCTTAAGTGCCACTAGCACAGATACGCAGTATTTT CASSLSATSTDTQYF
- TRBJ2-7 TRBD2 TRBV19 TGTGCCAGTACGGTTGCGGGAGGTTACGAGCAGTACTTC CASTVAGGYEQYF
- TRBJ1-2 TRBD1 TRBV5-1 TGCGCCAGCGGCATTACAGGGGGCCTCTCTAGCTATGGCTACACCTTC CASGITGGLSSYGYTF
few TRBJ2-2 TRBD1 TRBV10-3 TGTGCCATCAGTGGGACAGGGGGCAGGAACGGGGAGCTGTTTTTT CAISGTGGRNGELFF
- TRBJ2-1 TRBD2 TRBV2 TGTGCCAGCAGCGGGCGCGGGGGGGCGTTTGAGCAGTTCTTC CASSGRGGAFEQFF
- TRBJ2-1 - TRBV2 TGTGCCAGCACGCGTGCCCCTGTAAGTGAGCAGTTCTTC CASTRAPVSEQFF
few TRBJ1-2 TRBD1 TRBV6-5 TGTGCCAGCACCCTGGACAGGGAGTCTTATAGCTACACCTTC CASTLDRESYSYTF
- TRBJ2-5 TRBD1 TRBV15 TGTGCCACAGGACAGGGGCGCCAAGAGACCCAGTACTTC CATGQGRQETQYF
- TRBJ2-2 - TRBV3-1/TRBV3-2 TGTGCCAGCAGCCAGGGTCCTAGCAACGGGGAGCTGTTTTTT CASSQGPSNGELFF
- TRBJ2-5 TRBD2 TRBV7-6 TGTGCCAGCAGCCTAAGACTAGCGGGAGCGAGGGGGTTACAAGAGACCCAGTACTTC CASSLRLAGARGLQETQYF
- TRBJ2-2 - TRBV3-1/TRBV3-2 TGTGCCAGCAGACCCCGGCTAGCGTCCCAGGGGAACACCGGGGAGCTGTTTTTT CASRPRLASQGNTGELFF
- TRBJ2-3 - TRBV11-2 TGTGCCAGCAGCTTGAGCGGCACTGGCACAGATACGCAGTATTTT CASSLSGTGTDTQYF
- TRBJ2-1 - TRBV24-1 TGTGCCACCAGTGACGCGGCAGGGGTTGGTTTGGGGAATGAGCAGTTCTTC CATSDAAGVGLGNEQFF
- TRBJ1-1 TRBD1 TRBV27 TGTGCCAGCAGTTTTGACAGGGGGCAGGGTACTGAAGCTTTCTTT CASSFDRGQGTEAFF
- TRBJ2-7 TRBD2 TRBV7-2 TGTGCCAGCAGCCCGGTTATAGGCGGGAGGCCCGAGCAGTACTTC CASSPVIGGRPEQYF